These T cell receptor beta chains were read from a single sample in a study of control samples from healthy donors and cancer patients. Sequencing used immunoSEQ multiplex PCR; TCRdb keeps in-frame clones, though not all of them. The table shows more than 95,000 clones, with roughly 85% occurring only once. Sequenced: blood. The source of these receptors is a woman in her fifties or sixties in good health. Each CDR3 is given with its conserved first and last residue. A D gene is named only where the DNA matches it firmly. Size values are once, few and many counts, or a class for expanded clones, and some rows have none.

J gene | D gene | V gene | clone size | CDR3 DNA | CDR3 protein
TRBJ2-3 | - | TRBV7-2 | - | TGTGCCAGCAGATCCGACACAGATACGCAGTATTTT | CASRSDTDTQYF
TRBJ1-6 | - | TRBV3-1/TRBV3-2 | - | TGTGCCAGCAGCCCCCAGGGACGGGATTCACCCCTCCACTTT | CASSPQGRDSPLHF
TRBJ1-5 | TRBD1 | TRBV6-1 | - | TGTGCCAGCAGTGAGGGACAGGGGGCTCGTCAGCCCCAGCATTTT | CASSEGQGARQPQHF
TRBJ1-5 | TRBD1 | TRBV18 | - | TGTGCCAGCTCACACACGGACAGGGTATGGACGAATAGCAATCAGCCCCAGCATTTT | CASSHTDRVWTNSNQPQHF
TRBJ2-6 | - | TRBV18 | - | TGTGCCAGCTCACCGACGCCGGGACAAGGTGCTGGGGCCAACGTCCTGACTTTC | CASSPTPGQGAGANVLTF
TRBJ2-3 | - | TRBV6-1 | - | TGTGCCAGCAGTGAAATGTCCGGGGCGGGTGGCGGGACCCTCGCAGATACGCAGTATTTT | CASSEMSGAGGGTLADTQYF
TRBJ1-1 | TRBD1 | TRBV18 | - | TGTGCCAGCTCACCGACAGGGACTAAGAACACTGAAGCTTTCTTT | CASSPTGTKNTEAFF
TRBJ1-4 | - | TRBV5-1 | - | TGCGCCAGCAGCTTAGAACCAACTAATGAAAAACTGTTTTTT | CASSLEPTNEKLFF
TRBJ2-1 | - | TRBV9 | once | TGTGCCAGCAGCGGGGGCTACAATGAGCAGTTCTTC | CASSGGYNEQFF
TRBJ2-2 | - | TRBV5-1 | - | TGCGCCAGCACCCACCCGGGCACCGGGGAGCTGTTTTTT | CASTHPGTGELFF
TRBJ2-5 | - | TRBV28 | - | TGTGCCAGCTGGGGTGGGGGAGTAGAGACCCAGTACTTC | CASWGGGVETQYF
TRBJ2-5 | - | TRBV4-3 | - | TGCGCCAGCAGCCAAGCCACGGGACTCGGGAAAGAGACCCAGTACTTC | CASSQATGLGKETQYF
TRBJ2-7 | - | TRBV27 | - | TGTGCCAGCAGTTTTTCCAGGCGAGACAAGCAGTACTTC | CASSFSRRDKQYF
TRBJ1-1 | - | TRBV5-1 | few | TGCGCCAGCAGCTTCGCCGGGGGCACTGAAGCTTTCTTT | CASSFAGGTEAFF
TRBJ2-1 | - | TRBV7-6 | - | TGTGCCAGCACCCCTCCGGGACTTTACAATGAGCAGTTCTTC | CASTPPGLYNEQFF
TRBJ1-4 | - | TRBV4-2 | - | TGTGCCAGCAGCCAAGAAACCGGGCGACTGTTTTTT | CASSQETGRLFF
TRBJ2-5 | TRBD2 | TRBV6-2/TRBV6-3 | - | TGTGCCAGCAGTTACCGCCCAGACTCTCTAGCGGGGGAAGAGACCCAGTACTTC | CASSYRPDSLAGEETQYF
TRBJ1-6 | - | TRBV27 | - | - | CASSLSGSGSSVPPLHF
TRBJ2-2 | TRBD1 | TRBV28 | few | TGTGCCAGCAGTTCGGACAGGCTCAACACCGGGGAGCTGTTTTTT | CASSSDRLNTGELFF
TRBJ2-7 | - | TRBV29-1 | - | TGCAGCGTTGAAGTTGGGGGTAATTACGAGCAGTACTTC | CSVEVGGNYEQYF
TRBJ2-1 | TRBD2 | TRBV11-3 | few | TGTGCCAGCAGCCCCTCTAGCGGGACCTACAATGAGCAGTTCTTC | CASSPSSGTYNEQFF
TRBJ2-7 | TRBD1 | TRBV18 | - | TGTGCCAGCTCACCTAAGGACAGGGTTGAGGTCTACGAGCAGTACTTC | CASSPKDRVEVYEQYF
TRBJ1-6 | - | TRBV27 | - | TGTGCCAGCAGTCCTCGCGTACTCGGGCCTAATTCACCCCTCCACTTT | CASSPRVLGPNSPLHF
TRBJ2-3 | - | TRBV14 | - | TGTGCCAGCAGCCCCACCGCGTCAGATACGCAGTATTTT | CASSPTASDTQYF
TRBJ1-4 | TRBD1 | TRBV24-1 | - | TGTGCCACCAGTGGCTCCAAAACAGGGGGAACTAATGAAAAACTGTTTTTT | CATSGSKTGGTNEKLFF
TRBJ2-5 | - | TRBV5-4 | - | TGTGCCAGCAGCTCTTATGAGACCCAGTACTTC | CASSSYETQYF
TRBJ2-3 | - | TRBV9 | - | TGTGCCAGCAGCGCTAGACTTGCAGATACGCAGTATTTT | CASSARLADTQYF